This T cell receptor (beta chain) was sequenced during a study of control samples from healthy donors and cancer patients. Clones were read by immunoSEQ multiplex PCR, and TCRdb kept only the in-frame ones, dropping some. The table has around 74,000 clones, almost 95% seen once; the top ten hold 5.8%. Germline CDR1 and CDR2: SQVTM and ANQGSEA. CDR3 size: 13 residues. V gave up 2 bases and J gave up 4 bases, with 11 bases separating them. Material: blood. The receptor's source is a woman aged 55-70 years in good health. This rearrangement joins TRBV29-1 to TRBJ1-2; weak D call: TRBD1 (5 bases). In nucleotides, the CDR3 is TGCAGCGTTGAACCGACAGCCACCTATGGCTACACCTTC. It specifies CSVEPTATYGYTF.